This TCR beta chain was identified in a study of T cell responses to AZD1222 COVID-19 vaccine. Study-level background: Analysis merged second doses at about 4 or about 12 weeks.

Profiled with immunoSEQ multiplex PCR; TCRdb holds only in-frame clones, not every one. The sample has approximately 150,000 clones, roughly 92% seen once; the top ten hold about 1.4%. The V segment lost 6 bases and the J segment 6 bases; nucleotides outside the gene matches: 8. The CDR3 consists of 14 residues. Germline V lookup: CDR1 MDHEN, CDR2 SYDVKM. This receptor was identified in an adult in good health. Here the sequenced sample was peripheral blood, taken on day 0 of AZD1222 vaccination. The gene calls are TRBV28 and TRBJ2-7; 10 bases line up with TRBD2. The CDR3 DNA reads as TGTGCCAGCAGGATAGCGGGAGGATCCCTCGAGCAGTACTTC. It encodes CASRIAGGSLEQYF.